The 8 T cell receptor beta chains below all came from one sample that was sequenced in a study of response to subunit inactivated influenza vaccine. TCRdb re-analysed the RT-PCR reads in MiXCR, keeping a single row per CDR3 protein. The sample holds roughly 630,000 distinct CDR3 sequences; roughly 15% are singletons and the top ten take less than 9%. Sequenced here: PBMCs from blood, sampled 14 to 15 days before vaccination. These receptor sequences come from a man in his forties or fifties who received an inactivated influenza vaccine.

This rearrangement joins TRBV7-9 to TRBJ2-7; a weak D match, TRBD1 (5 bases). The CDR3 length is 14 residues. The V gene's germline CDR1 is SEHNR and CDR2 FQNEAQ (reference sequence). Trimming stripped 5 bases from V and 6 bases from J, with 17 bases between. CDR3 residues: CASSPTGPGREQYF. The CDR3 DNA reads TGTGCCAGCAGCCCCACAGGACCGGGTCGCGAGCAGTACTTC.

This clonotype occurred a few times. The V call is TRBV11-2, the J call TRBJ2-2; D not resolved. This CDR3 is built from 14 residues. The V gene's germline CDR1 is SGHAT and CDR2 FQNNGV. V lost 5 bases to trimming and J lost 6 bases, with 13 bases between them. In DNA, the CDR3 is TGTGCCAGCAGCCCAAGGACGGTAGCCGGGGAGCTGTTTTTT. The encoded protein is CASSPRTVAGELFF.

In its sample, this clonotype was seen a few times. The V and J genes are TRBV11-2 and TRBJ2-5; 7 bases fit TRBD2. CDR1 is SGHAT and CDR2 is FQNNGV in the germline V gene. Losses at the gene ends were 1 base for V and 4 bases for J; bases not matched to a gene: 3. The CDR3 is 14 residues long. CDR3 region: CASSLGLAAETQYF. In DNA, the CDR3 is TGTGCCAGCAGCTTAGGACTAGCCGCAGAGACCCAGTACTTC. The whole variable domain, filled in from reference TRBV11-2 and TRBJ2-5, reads EAGVAQSPRYKIIEKRQSVAFWCNPISGHATLYWYQQILGQGPKLLIQFQNNGVVDDSQLPKDRFSAERLKGVDSTLKIQPAKLEDSAVYLCASSLGLAAETQYFGPGTRLLVL.

The chain couples TRBV20-1 to TRBJ2-7; D gene uncertain. This CDR3 is built from 13 residues. Trimming cost V 1 base and J 2 bases, with 9 bases left between them. Germline CDR1 DFQATT, CDR2 SNEGSKA (reference sequence). CDR3 amino acids: CSARVLGAYEQYF. The CDR3 DNA follows: TGCAGTGCTAGAGTATTAGGAGCCTACGAGCAGTACTTC.

The table lists this clonotype with a few counts. CDR3 sequence (DNA): TGTGCCAGCAGTTACTCTGGGACAGGGAGATATAGCAATCAGCCCCAGCATTTT. It yields the protein CASSYSGTGRYSNQPQHF. The chain uses TRBV6-7 and TRBJ1-5, with 9 bases that match TRBD1. TRBV6-7 is recorded as an ORF, its role being uncertain. With V trimmed by 0 bases and J by 0 bases, 6 bases remained unmatched. The CDR3 length is 18 residues.

This clonotype was detected many times. The gene calls are TRBV4-1 and TRBJ1-1; tentatively, D is TRBD1 (5 bases). V gave up 1 base and J gave up 1 base, with 10 bases separating them. Germline CDR1 MGHRA, CDR2 YSYEKL. The CDR3 extends over 15 amino acids. The CDR3 loop is CASSQGPGRNTEAFF. The CDR3 nucleotides are TGCGCCAGCAGCCAAGGGCCGGGACGGAACACTGAAGCTTTCTTT.

The chain links TRBV9 to TRBJ2-6; a possible D gene is TRBD1 (5 bases). There are 16 residues in the CDR3. Trimming removed 4 bases at V and 0 bases at J, with 11 bases between. CDR1 and CDR2 (germline): SGDLS, YYNGEE. CDR3 amino acids: CASSLGQRSGANVLTF. As DNA, the CDR3 is TGTGCCAGCAGCCTCGGACAACGCTCTGGGGCCAACGTCCTGACTTTC.

This clonotype was seen repeatedly, ten times or more. The J gene is TRBJ2-2, the V gene TRBV12-3 or TRBV12-4; a weak D match, TRBD1 (5 bases). There are 16 residues in the CDR3. V lost 6 bases to trimming and J lost 1 base, with 15 bases between them. CDR3 sequence: CASRQRTGQNTGELFF. CDR3 in DNA: TGTGCCAGCAGACAGAGAACTGGACAGAACACCGGGGAGCTGTTTTTT.